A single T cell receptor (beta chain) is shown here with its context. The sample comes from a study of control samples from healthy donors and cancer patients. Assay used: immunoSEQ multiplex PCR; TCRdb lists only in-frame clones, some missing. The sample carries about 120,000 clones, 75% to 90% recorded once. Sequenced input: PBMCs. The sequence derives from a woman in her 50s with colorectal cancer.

The CDR3 nucleotides read TGTGCCATCAGTCCGGGACAGGGGAACACTGAAGCTTTCTTT. Its protein product is CAISPGQGNTEAFF. J is TRBJ1-1 and V is TRBV10-3; 9 bases are shared with TRBD1. V was pared by 5 bases and J by 1 base, with 2 bases of the junction left unmatched. The CDR3 runs 14 residues. Germline CDR1 reads ENHRY; CDR2 reads SYGVKD.